This TCR beta chain was retrieved from a study of blood T cell repertoires in COVID-19. This table comes from immunoSEQ multiplex PCR, and its TCRdb copy is limited to in-frame clones, with some not included. The sample carries about 150,000 clones, almost 90% recorded once. CDR3 length: 18 amino acids. Germline V gene sequence: CDR1 MDHEN, CDR2 SYDVKM. V was shortened by 8 bases and J by 3 bases, with 26 bases between the two germline ends. Sequenced: peripheral blood. The V call is TRBV28, the J call TRBJ2-1, with a possible D match to TRBD2 (5 bases). The sequence came from a human donor in a cohort sampled during active COVID-19. The CDR3 protein is CASPPSTASSVLYNEQFF. The CDR3 bases are TGTGCCAGCCCCCCGAGCACGGCTAGCAGCGTCCTCTACAATGAGCAGTTCTTC.